This is a list of T cell receptor beta chains from one sample in a study of radiation and T cells in renal cell carcinoma. Assay: immunoSEQ multiplex PCR; the TCRdb copy retains only in-frame clones and omits some. The repertoire has some 110,000 clones, around 83% of them found once; the top ten carry around 3%. The sequenced sample was blood, obtained from a patient whose treatment included radiotherapy and nephrectomy. The receptor source for this set is a woman aged 55-69 years with renal cell carcinoma. The CDR3 runs from the conserved cysteine through the conserved F or W. The D gene is left open where the match is weak. Part of the rows lack a size; the others show once, few, many or a class for expanded clones.

size	V	J	D	DNA	CDR3
NA	TRBV19	TRBJ2-5	NA	TGTGCCAGTAGTATCTCCCAGGGGCCACAAGAGACCCAGTACTTC	CASSISQGPQETQYF
NA	TRBV4-2	TRBJ2-7	NA	TGTGCCAGCAGCAGTAGGGACCCACCCGACGAGCAGTACTTC	CASSSRDPPDEQYF
NA	TRBV5-5	TRBJ2-2	TRBD2	TGTGCCAGCAGCCTACTAGCGGGGGGTACCGGGGAGCTGTTTTTT	CASSLLAGGTGELFF
NA	TRBV7-9	TRBJ2-5	NA	TGTGCCAGCAGCTTTCTAGGGGGGACCCAGTACTTC	CASSFLGGTQYF
few	TRBV12-5	TRBJ1-2	NA	TGTGCTAGTGCCACAGGGTTTAGGGAGGGCTACACCTTC	CASATGFREGYTF
NA	TRBV6-4	TRBJ2-1	NA	TGTGCCAGCAGTGACCTGCCTTTGACCTGGGTGGGCCGAGGCTCATTCAATGAGCAGTTCTTC	CASSDLPLTWVGRGSFNEQFF
NA	TRBV6-1	TRBJ1-5	NA	TGTGCCAGCAGTGTATCGGGACGATATAGCAATCAGCCCCAGCATTTT	CASSVSGRYSNQPQHF
NA	TRBV9	TRBJ2-7	NA	TGTGCCAGCAGCGTAGGGGGTAGCCCCACGCTCGAGCAGTACTTC	CASSVGGSPTLEQYF
few	TRBV5-6	TRBJ1-4	NA	TGTGCCAGCAGCTTGGTAGGGGCTACTAATGAAAAACTGTTTTTT	CASSLVGATNEKLFF
NA	TRBV14	TRBJ1-1	TRBD1	TGTGCCAGCAGCCAGGGAACAGGGGCGGAGGGCACTGAAGCTTTCTTT	CASSQGTGAEGTEAFF
once	TRBV7-8	TRBJ2-1	TRBD2	TGTGCCAGCAGCTCCTCAGGACTAGCGGGCGCTGAGGGCCATGAGCAGTTCTTC	CASSSSGLAGAEGHEQFF
NA	TRBV6-5	TRBJ1-5	NA	TGTGCCAGCAGCCGAGACAGGAGTGGTCAGCCCCAGCATTTT	CASSRDRSGQPQHF
few	TRBV6-5	TRBJ1-1	NA	TGTGCCAGCAGGGAGGGGAACACTGAAGCTTTCTTT	CASREGNTEAFF
NA	TRBV7-2	TRBJ1-2	NA	TGTGCCAGCAGCTTAGGGGGGTATGGCTACACCTTC	CASSLGGYGYTF
NA	TRBV9	TRBJ1-1	NA	TGTGCCAGCAGCGACTCAAGAGGTTCGGGGGAGAACACTGAAGCTTTCTTT	CASSDSRGSGENTEAFF
once	TRBV28	TRBJ2-3	TRBD1	TGTGCCAGCAGCCACAGGGGGAGCACAGATACGCAGTATTTT	CASSHRGSTDTQYF
NA	TRBV10-1	TRBJ2-5	NA	TGCGCCAGCAGTGAGGGGAGAGATCGGACCCAGTACTTC	CASSEGRDRTQYF
NA	TRBV9	TRBJ2-7	TRBD1	TGTGCCAGCAGCAGAGACCGGGACAGGGGGCGCGAGCAGTACTTC	CASSRDRDRGREQYF
once	TRBV9	TRBJ2-7	NA	TGTGCCAGCAGCGTAAGGCCAGACTACGAGCAGTACTTC	CASSVRPDYEQYF
NA	TRBV29-1	TRBJ2-1	TRBD2	TGCAGCGTTGAACCGGGCGGGACTAGCGGGTACAATGAGCAGTTCTTC	CSVEPGGTSGYNEQFF
NA	TRBV28	TRBJ1-5	NA	TGTGCCAGCACTCGGACAGAAAATCAGCCCCAGCATTTT	CASTRTENQPQHF
NA	TRBV6-6	TRBJ1-5	TRBD1	TGTGCCAGCAGCTACTCGGGACAGGGAAATCAGCCCCAGCATTTT	CASSYSGQGNQPQHF
NA	TRBV6-5	TRBJ2-3	TRBD2	TGTGCCAGCAGTCCCGGGACTACCAGCACAGATACGCAGTATTTT	CASSPGTTSTDTQYF
NA	TRBV19	TRBJ2-2	NA	TGTGCCAGTAGTATGACCAGGGTCGTCACCGGGGAGCTGTTTTTT	CASSMTRVVTGELFF
NA	TRBV6-5	TRBJ1-1	NA	TGTGCCAGCAGTTACTCCGGGGACGGCACTGAAGCTTTCTTT	CASSYSGDGTEAFF
NA	TRBV2	TRBJ2-3	TRBD2	TGTGCCAGCAAGACTAGCGGGGGGGCCATGACAGATACGCAGTATTTT	CASKTSGGAMTDTQYF
NA	TRBV10-3	TRBJ1-6	NA	TGTGTTAGTGGGACGGCGTATAATTCACCCCTCCACTTT	CVSGTAYNSPLHF
NA	TRBV5-1	TRBJ2-5	TRBD2	TGCGCCAGCAGCTTGGGTGTATTAGCGGGAGTACGGGAGACCCAGTACTTC	CASSLGVLAGVRETQYF
once	TRBV9	TRBJ2-1	NA	TGTGCCAGCAGCGCCGACAAACGCCTGTTCTTC	CASSADKRLFF
NA	TRBV5-1	TRBJ1-2	TRBD1	TGCGCCAGCAGACAGGGGGCAGAAGGTGGCTACACCTTC	CASRQGAEGGYTF
few	TRBV10-3	TRBJ1-1	NA	TGTGCCATCATGGTGGGGCAGGGGAACACTGAAGCTTTCTTT	CAIMVGQGNTEAFF
few	TRBV29-1	TRBJ1-1	NA	TGCAGCGTTGAAGAGATCCCGTTGAACACTGAAGCTTTCTTT	CSVEEIPLNTEAFF
few	TRBV2	TRBJ1-5	NA	TGTGCCAGCAGGGCCAGGGGTAGCGGGCCCCAGCATTTT	CASRARGSGPQHF
NA	TRBV6-6	TRBJ1-4	TRBD1	TGTGCCAGCATTATGGGGACAGTTAATGAAAAACTGTTTTTT	CASIMGTVNEKLFF
NA	TRBV28	TRBJ1-4	TRBD1	TGTGCCAGCAGTTTATTGCTCAGGGGGCAGGGTGAAAAACTGTTTTTT	CASSLLLRGQGEKLFF
NA	TRBV5-6	TRBJ2-1	TRBD2	TGTGCCAGCAGCCGAAGACTAGCGACCTACAATGAGCAGTTCTTC	CASSRRLATYNEQFF
NA	TRBV29-1	TRBJ2-5	NA	TGCAGCGTTGAAGCAGGGAGAGTCGAGACCCAGTACTTC	CSVEAGRVETQYF
once	TRBV5-6	TRBJ2-7	NA	TGTGCCAGCAGCTTGGGCCGGGACGGAATCTACGAGCAGTACTTC	CASSLGRDGIYEQYF
NA	TRBV28	TRBJ1-2	NA	TGTGCCAGCAGGTCCCAGGGTGGCGGACATGGCTACACCTTC	CASRSQGGGHGYTF
NA	TRBV10-3	TRBJ2-3	NA	TGTGCCATCAGTGAGTCTACCCAAACGGATACGCAGTATTTT	CAISESTQTDTQYF
few	TRBV7-9	TRBJ1-1	TRBD1	TGTGCCAGCAGCCTCGACAGGGGATCAGCTTTCTTT	CASSLDRGSAFF
once	TRBV5-1	TRBJ2-3	TRBD2	TGCGCCAGCAGCTTGGCCAGCAGCGGGGGAGGGGCAGATACGCAGTATTTT	CASSLASSGGGADTQYF
NA	TRBV4-3	TRBJ1-1	TRBD1	TGCGCCAGCAGTCCAACAGGGGGGGCGAACACTGAAGCTTTCTTT	CASSPTGGANTEAFF
NA	TRBV29-1	TRBJ2-1	TRBD2	TGCAGCGTTGTAACTAGCGGGGTGAGCTCCTACAATGAGCAGTTCTTC	CSVVTSGVSSYNEQFF
NA	TRBV21-1	TRBJ1-5	NA	TGTGCCAGCAGCAGGTATTCAGGGGGACGTGGAGATCAGCCCCAGCATTTT	CASSRYSGGRGDQPQHF
once	TRBV7-9	TRBJ2-7	NA	TGTGCCAGCAGCTTTCGTCAGGACTCCTACGAGCAGTACTTC	CASSFRQDSYEQYF
NA	TRBV7-8	TRBJ2-7	TRBD1	TGTGCCAGCAGCTTAGCGATACAGGGGCATCCCTACGAGCAGTACTTC	CASSLAIQGHPYEQYF
NA	TRBV4-1	TRBJ1-4	NA	TGCGCCAGCAGCCCTCTCCCCGGCCAAGGAGAAAAACTGTTTTTT	CASSPLPGQGEKLFF
NA	TRBV28	TRBJ2-7	TRBD1	TGTGCCAGCAGTCCAGTTAGGACAGGGGCGCTTTTTGAGCAGTACTTC	CASSPVRTGALFEQYF
NA	TRBV19	TRBJ1-1	NA	TGTGCCAGTAGTATAGTTAAGAACACTGAAGCTTTCTTT	CASSIVKNTEAFF